This is a list of T cell receptor beta chains from one sample in a study of T-cell reconstitution after alpha-beta-depleted transplantation in children. One entry per CDR3 protein results from TCRdb running MiXCR on the PCR reads. The sample has about 260,000 distinct CDR3 sequences; roughly 8.2% are singletons. This specimen consisted of PBMCs, mostly from graft donor cells, obtained 180 days after TCRalphabeta/CD19-depleted stem cell transplant. These receptors were obtained from a male patient aged 5 to 17 who had a stem cell transplant for acute lymphoblastic leukemia, so the T cells may come from the graft donor. Each CDR3 is given without its conserved first and last residue. Clone size is stated in some rows and not others, as once, few, many or a class when expanded.

clone size: -; V gene: TRBV4-3; J gene: TRBJ2-2; CDR3 protein: ASKNLDNGELF
clone size: many; V gene: TRBV11-2; J gene: TRBJ2-4; CDR3 protein: ASSLVVLAGGPLAKNIQY
clone size: -; V gene: TRBV7-8; J gene: TRBJ1-2; CDR3 protein: ASSPQVGLGGYT
clone size: many; V gene: TRBV5-1; J gene: TRBJ1-3; CDR3 protein: ASSLLSTMDTIY
clone size: many; V gene: TRBV9; J gene: TRBJ1-2; CDR3 protein: ASSDRGWGYGYT
clone size: many; V gene: TRBV20-1; J gene: TRBJ2-1; CDR3 protein: SARVGGPYNEQF
clone size: -; V gene: TRBV7-2; J gene: TRBJ1-2; CDR3 protein: ASSLNRGYREDYGYT
clone size: many; V gene: TRBV5-5; J gene: TRBJ1-6; CDR3 protein: ASSVRQGPPDSPLH
clone size: many; V gene: TRBV7-9; J gene: TRBJ2-3; CDR3 protein: ASSLLDGWADTQY
clone size: many; V gene: TRBV15; J gene: TRBJ2-1; CDR3 protein: ATSLRDRYNEQF
clone size: many; V gene: TRBV5-1; J gene: TRBJ1-5; CDR3 protein: ASSLEGTGHQPQH
clone size: many; V gene: TRBV7-9; J gene: TRBJ1-1; CDR3 protein: ASSFARGTEAF
clone size: many; V gene: TRBV5-1; J gene: TRBJ2-3; CDR3 protein: ASSSHPGTSGSSSTDTQY
clone size: many; V gene: TRBV9; J gene: TRBJ2-1; CDR3 protein: ASSGAGTGGNNEQF
clone size: many; V gene: TRBV29-1; J gene: TRBJ1-6; CDR3 protein: SVLDTPNSPLH
clone size: many; V gene: TRBV10-3; J gene: TRBJ2-6; CDR3 protein: AISERQGAYGANVLT
clone size: many; V gene: TRBV9; J gene: TRBJ2-7; CDR3 protein: ASSALDRSYEQY
clone size: few; V gene: TRBV19; J gene: TRBJ1-5; CDR3 protein: ASSPHYKDQPQH
clone size: many; V gene: TRBV28; J gene: TRBJ2-2; CDR3 protein: ASSLWRQGTGELF
clone size: many; V gene: TRBV7-6; J gene: TRBJ1-5; CDR3 protein: ASSLRAPQDGDQPQH
clone size: many; V gene: TRBV28; J gene: TRBJ2-7; CDR3 protein: ASNGEGAGHYEQY
clone size: few; V gene: TRBV7-6; J gene: TRBJ1-3; CDR3 protein: ASSLAQTDSGNTIY
clone size: many; V gene: TRBV7-2; J gene: TRBJ2-1; CDR3 protein: ASRVGRSYNEQF
clone size: many; V gene: TRBV7-2; J gene: TRBJ2-7; CDR3 protein: ASSLEAPGLAGEQY
clone size: many; V gene: TRBV18; J gene: TRBJ2-5; CDR3 protein: ASSPIQETQY
clone size: many; V gene: TRBV5-1; J gene: TRBJ2-4; CDR3 protein: ASSLAPGTAKNIQY
clone size: many; V gene: TRBV20-1; J gene: TRBJ1-5; CDR3 protein: SAREQGNQPQH
clone size: many; V gene: TRBV6-1; J gene: TRBJ2-7; CDR3 protein: ASSEAPRSAYEQY
clone size: many; V gene: TRBV20-1; J gene: TRBJ2-1; CDR3 protein: SARDGAGGSYNEQF
clone size: many; V gene: TRBV3-1; J gene: TRBJ2-6; CDR3 protein: ASSQSLDNVLT
clone size: many; V gene: TRBV14; J gene: TRBJ2-7; CDR3 protein: ASSLLSSGRAPYEQY
clone size: many; V gene: TRBV28; J gene: TRBJ2-7; CDR3 protein: ASSLRVGREQY
clone size: many; V gene: TRBV12-3/TRBV12-4; J gene: TRBJ2-3; CDR3 protein: ASSFSPGAGTDTQY
clone size: many; V gene: TRBV6-6; J gene: TRBJ1-2; CDR3 protein: ASNPPDNYGYT
clone size: many; V gene: TRBV5-1; J gene: TRBJ2-5; CDR3 protein: ASSLAGQGRFQETQY
clone size: many; V gene: TRBV20-1; J gene: TRBJ2-3; CDR3 protein: SARPSTDTQY
clone size: many; V gene: TRBV20-1; J gene: TRBJ2-1; CDR3 protein: SARVARTGSYNEQF
clone size: -; V gene: TRBV12-5; J gene: TRBJ1-1; CDR3 protein: ASGLVQSNTEAF
clone size: many; V gene: TRBV28; J gene: TRBJ1-1; CDR3 protein: ASSLSGTANTEAF
clone size: many; V gene: TRBV5-1; J gene: TRBJ2-3; CDR3 protein: ASSLGLAGVSDTQY
clone size: many; V gene: TRBV29-1; J gene: TRBJ1-2; CDR3 protein: SVVPSQGGYGYT
clone size: many; V gene: TRBV4-2; J gene: TRBJ1-1; CDR3 protein: ASSQRPQGVNTEAF
clone size: many; V gene: TRBV29-1; J gene: TRBJ2-1; CDR3 protein: SVGREGFYNEQF
clone size: many; V gene: TRBV5-1; J gene: TRBJ1-1; CDR3 protein: ASRTGGEAF
clone size: -; V gene: TRBV11-2; J gene: TRBJ1-3; CDR3 protein: ASSPLVVNAISGNTIY
clone size: many; V gene: TRBV7-7; J gene: TRBJ2-2; CDR3 protein: ASSLAGSGELF